This paragraph covers one T cell receptor beta chain sequence. This sample was included in a study of TIL therapy for anti-PD-1-resistant metastatic lung cancer. Across the study: Most patients had lung adenocarcinoma.

The libraries were made with immunoSEQ v3. The repertoire was sequenced with immunoSEQ multiplex PCR; TCRdb's copy has only in-frame clones and lacks some. The data show about 32,000 clones, just under 75% seen once. Time point indicated: pre-treatment sample, taken before nivolumab and TIL therapy. This CDR3 region has 13 residues. The J segment lost 7 bases and the V segment lost 4 bases, leaving 5 bases of the junction unmatched. Looked up from germline, CDR1 is SGHDN and CDR2 is FVKESK. Sequencing used blood, obtained at baseline. This chain links TRBV14 with TRBJ1-1; 8 bases are a match to TRBD1. This sequence originates from a woman between 30 and 80 years old with non-small cell lung cancer. This chain's CDR3 is CASSPRGRCEAFF. In nucleotides, the CDR3 is TGTGCCAGCAGCCCCAGGGGGCGCTGTGAAGCTTTCTTT.